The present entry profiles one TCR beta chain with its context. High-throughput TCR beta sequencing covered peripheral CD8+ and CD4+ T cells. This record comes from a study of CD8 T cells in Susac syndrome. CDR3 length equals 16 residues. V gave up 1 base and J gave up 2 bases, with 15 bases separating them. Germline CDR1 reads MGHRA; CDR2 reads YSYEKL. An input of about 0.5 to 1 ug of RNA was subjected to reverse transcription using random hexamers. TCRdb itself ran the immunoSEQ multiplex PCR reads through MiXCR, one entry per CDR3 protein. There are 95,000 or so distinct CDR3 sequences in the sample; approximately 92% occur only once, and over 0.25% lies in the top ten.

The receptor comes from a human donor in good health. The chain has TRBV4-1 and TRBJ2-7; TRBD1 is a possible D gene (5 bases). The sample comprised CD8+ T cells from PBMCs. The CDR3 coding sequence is TGCGCCAGCAGCCAAGCGATGGCCACAGGACCCTACGAGCAGTACTTC. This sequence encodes CASSQAMATGPYEQYF.